A single sample is the source of the 28 T cell receptor beta chains below, sequenced in a study of tissue T cells after allogeneic stem cell transplantation (dated by TCRdb to the early 2020s). The label giving this sample's time point can be read as: mouse harvest day 14 after allogeneic transplant. Each mouse graft consisted of 10^7 T-cell-depleted bone marrow cells plus 10^6 splenic CD5+ T cells and was given by tail vein injection. Library creation used the immunoSEQ multiplex PCR assay. TCRdb took this table from immuneACCESS and kept in-frame rearrangements with V and J called. Such tables lack part of the clones; where checked against another copy, unresolved V genes explain under half of the gap, and the rest is unexplained. Counted in this sample were 5,000 or so clones; roughly 30% of them appeared once. Clones ranked in the top ten supply less than 4.5% of the sample. The material sequenced was skin. Receptors originate from a female BALB/c mouse given C57BL/6 T cells with graft-versus-host disease after an allogeneic hematopoietic cell transplant.

As regards this clone: Gene names and germline refer to mouse. The read halts 1 residue ahead of the CDR3 end, with the missing end drawn from the germline J gene. The chain has TRBV26 and TRBJ2-5; maybe TRBD1 (6 bases). In germline, CDR1 is KGHPV, CDR2 FQNQEV (reference sequence). This CDR3 comprises 13 residues. V lost 4 bases and J 4 bases, leaving 9 bases between the germline ends. CDR3 in amino acids: CASSPGQKDTQYF. CDR3 DNA (partial): TGTGCCAGCAGTCCGGGACAAAAAGACACCCAGTAC.

Remarks on this clone: Mouse names are used for the genes. The missing CDR3 end, 1 residue past where the read stops, is filled in from the germline J gene. This chain uses TRBV26 with TRBJ2-4, with 7 bases lining up with TRBD1. V lost 4 bases, J lost 7 bases, and 5 bases stayed unmatched. CDR1 is KGHPV and CDR2 is FQNQEV in the germline V gene (reference sequence). This CDR3 has 13 amino acids. The CDR3 spells CASSPTGWDTLYF. CDR3 bases read: TGTGCCAGCAGTCCGACAGGGTGGGACACCTTGTAC.

In its sample, this clone was seen a few times. Genes and germline come from the mouse. The read ends 1 residue before the CDR3 terminus; that terminus is restored from the germline J gene. This chain joins TRBV26 and TRBJ2-5; a weak D match, TRBD1 (6 bases). Germline-derived CDR1 and CDR2 are KGHPV and FQNQEV (reference sequence). Trimming removed 3 bases from V and 3 bases from J, with 7 bases in between. This CDR3 region has 13 residues. The sequenced CDR3 bases are TGTGCCAGCAGTCTCGGGACACAAGACACCCAGTAC. As protein: CASSLGTQDTQY. The complete CDR3 reads CASSLGTQDTQYF.

Sample share makes this clone medium-sized. Mouse gene names and germline throughout. The read gets to within 1 residue of the CDR3 end, and the germline J gene fills in the rest. Other DNA sequences in this sample translate to the same CDR3. The V and J genes are TRBV26 and TRBJ2-3; D unclear. Germline V gene lookup returns CDR1 KGHPV and CDR2 FQNQEV (reference sequence). This CDR3 spans 14 amino acids. V dropped 0 bases and J dropped 0 bases, with 4 bases sitting between them. CDR3 amino acids: CASSLSVSAETLYF. Partial CDR3 DNA: TGTGCCAGCAGTCTGTCGGTTAGTGCAGAAACGCTGTAT.

In the case of this clone: These gene names are mouse names. The CDR3 extends 1 residue past the end of the read, so its final part is completed from the germline J gene. V usage is TRBV20 and J usage is TRBJ2-4, with TRBD1 matching 8 bases. The CDR3 contains 15 residues. V trimming: 1 base; J trimming: 0 bases; junction bases outside the gene matches: 3. Per germline, CDR1 GFQATS and CDR2 STVNSAI. CDR3 DNA (partial): TGTGGTGCTAGGGTCAGGGGGCCTAGTCAAAACACCTTGTAC. This gives the protein CGARVRGPSQNTLY. The entire CDR3 protein is CGARVRGPSQNTLYF.

Regarding this clone: Mouse gene names and germline throughout. The read terminates 1 residue before the CDR3 end, so the remaining end is supplied by the germline J gene. The chain employs TRBV26 and TRBJ2-7; 11 bases align to TRBD2. The V gene end was trimmed by 2 bases and the J gene end by 6 bases; junction bases not matched to a gene: 3. The CDR3 spans 14 residues. Germline V gene lookup returns CDR1 KGHPV and CDR2 FQNQEV (reference sequence). This chain's CDR3 is CASSLNWGGAEQYF. CDR3 DNA, as far as it was read: TGTGCCAGCAGTCTGAACTGGGGGGGCGCTGAACAGTAC.

The table lists this clone with a few counts. Germline and genes: mouse. The read ends 1 residue before the CDR3 terminus; that terminus is restored from the germline J gene. The gene calls are TRBV26 and TRBJ1-6, with a possible D match to TRBD1 (5 bases). TRBJ1-6 is filed as an ORF, its function uncertain. V lost 6 bases, J lost 8 bases, and 11 bases lay in between. This CDR3 is built from 13 residues. CDR1 is KGHPV and CDR2 is FQNQEV in the germline V gene (reference sequence). The sequenced part of the CDR3 DNA is TGTGCCAGCAGCTGGGGGGGTGATTCGCCCCTCTAC. This gives the protein CASSWGGDSPLY. The CDR3 as a whole reads CASSWGGDSPLYF.

Within the sample, this clone is medium-sized. Mouse names are used for the genes. The CDR3 end is not reached by the read, which stops 1 residue before it; the germline J gene fills it in. This sample also contains other DNA sequences that code for the same CDR3. V is TRBV26 and J is TRBJ2-7; D is possibly TRBD1 (5 bases). The V gene lost 6 bases and the J gene lost 3 bases, with 6 bases spanning the gap. This CDR3 comprises 11 residues. Germline CDR1 KGHPV, CDR2 FQNQEV (reference sequence). Here the CDR3 reads CASSQGYEQYF. The CDR3 bases that were read are TGTGCCAGCAGCCAGGGCTATGAACAGTAC. The full variable domain, completed using reference TRBV26 and TRBJ2-7, is NSKVIQTPRYLVKGQGQKAKMRCIPEKGHPVVFWYQQNKNNEFKFLINFQNQEVLQQIDMTEKRFSAECPSNSPCSLEIQSSEAGDSALYLCASSQGYEQYFGPGTRLTVL.

This clone was found a few times. Mouse gene names apply. Read sequence stops 1 residue before the CDR3 end, and the germline J gene provides the missing end. V and J are TRBV16 and TRBJ2-7; 8 bases fit TRBD2. The length of the CDR3 is 12 residues. In germline, CDR1 is SGHSA, CDR2 FRNQAP. The ends lost 4 bases at V and 6 bases at J; junction bases unmatched: 2. The CDR3 bases that were read are TGTGCAAGCAGCTCCTGGGGGGTTGAACAGTAC. It is translated as CASSSWGVEQY. In full, the CDR3 reads CASSSWGVEQYF.

As to this clone: Gene names are the mouse ones. Here the CDR3 reads CASGGDGGAGDTQYF. The sequenced part of the CDR3 DNA is TGTGCCAGCGGTGGGGATGGGGGGGCAGGAGACACCCAGTAC. The genes are TRBV13-2 and TRBJ2-5; 9 bases agree with TRBD2. The read terminates 1 residue ahead of where the CDR3 ends, so the germline J gene completes it. Trimming at V came to 3 bases and at J to 5 bases, leaving 7 bases not matched to a gene. The CDR3 length is 15 residues. Germline V gene lookup returns CDR1 NNHNN and CDR2 SYGAGS (reference sequence).

This clone appeared a few times. Gene names are mouse gene names. The missing CDR3 end, 1 residue past where the read stops, is filled in from the germline J gene. The V and J genes are TRBV26 and TRBJ2-4; D uncertain. Trimming cost V 2 bases and J 7 bases, with 4 bases left between them. In germline, CDR1 is KGHPV, CDR2 FQNQEV (reference sequence). This CDR3 is built from 11 residues. CDR3 in amino acids: CASSLKDTLYF. Incomplete CDR3 DNA: TGTGCCAGCAGTCTGAAGGACACCTTGTAC.

In this sample, this clone turned up a few times. Genes and germline are mouse. The observed sequence ends 1 residue before the CDR3 terminus, with the missing tail filled in from the germline J gene. The chain links TRBV20 to TRBJ2-7, with 12 bases identical to TRBD1. The CDR3 totals 13 residues. The V segment lost 3 bases and the J segment 6 bases; nucleotides outside the gene matches: 3. Germline CDR1 is GFQATS and CDR2 is STVNSAI. The CDR3: CGASRDRGLEQYF. Partial CDR3 DNA: TGTGGTGCTAGTCGGGACAGGGGGCTTGAACAGTAC.

A few counts support this clone. The genes are named according to mouse. The read stops 1 residue short of the end of the CDR3; the missing end is completed from the germline J gene. The chain recombines TRBV13-3 with TRBJ1-5; possibly TRBD1 for D (6 bases). Germline V gene sequence: CDR1 NNHDY, CDR2 SYVADS. Trimming cost V 6 bases and J 3 bases, with 13 bases left between them. The CDR3 totals 14 residues. The DNA read from the CDR3 is TGTGCCAGCACCGGGGGGGCGGGCAACCAGGCTCCGCTT. Protein: CASTGGAGNQAPL. The whole CDR3 sequence is CASTGGAGNQAPLF.

In regard to this clone: Gene names are the mouse ones. The CDR3 end falls 1 residue outside the read, so it is completed with the germline J gene. This sequence joins TRBV5 and TRBJ2-7, with TRBD2 matching 7 bases. V was pared by 0 bases and J by 3 bases, with 2 bases of the junction left unmatched. This CDR3 is 14 amino acids long. Germline lookup yields CDR1 LGHNA and CDR2 YNLKQL (reference sequence). CDR3 protein: CASSQDPGGYEQYF. The sequenced part of the CDR3 DNA is TGTGCCAGCAGCCAAGACCCTGGGGGCTATGAACAGTAC.

By sample fraction, this clone is medium-sized. All gene names here are mouse names. The read terminates 1 residue before the CDR3 end, so the remaining end is supplied by the germline J gene. V gene TRBV23 combines with J gene TRBJ1-5; TRBD1, as called in the table, went unchecked against the DNA. The CDR3 runs 14 residues. Germline V gives CDR1 KGHTA, CDR2 FQNQQP. Here the CDR3 reads CSSSHGTGNQAPLF. The covered CDR3 bases are TGCTCCAGCAGTCATGGGACAGGCAACCAGGCTCCGCTT.

Only a few counts were recorded for this clone. Any gene name here is a mouse gene name. The sequenced fragment ends 1 residue before the CDR3 boundary, so the rest is inferred from the germline J gene. The rearrangement links TRBV3 to TRBJ2-4, with D perhaps matching TRBD1 (6 bases). Germline CDR1 SNHLY, CDR2 FYNGKV (reference sequence). Trimming left V 3 bases short and J 0 bases short, with 7 bases between. This CDR3 is 14 amino acids long. The part of the CDR3 DNA that was read is TGTGCCAGCAGCTTTCAGGGGAGTCAAAACACCTTGTAC. Its translation is CASSFQGSQNTLY. The complete CDR3 sequence is CASSFQGSQNTLYF.

This clone is judged medium-sized. These gene names are mouse names. The CDR3 loop reads CASSPGGSAETLYF. The covered CDR3 bases are TGTGCCAGCAGCCCCGGGGGTAGTGCAGAAACGCTGTAT. The J gene is TRBJ2-3, the V gene TRBV19; D is perhaps TRBD1 or TRBD2 (5 bases each). The CDR3 end falls 1 residue outside the read, so it is completed with the germline J gene. The germline V gene encodes CDR1 FNHDT and CDR2 SITEND (reference sequence). CDR3 length: 14 amino acids. V lost 5 bases and J lost 0, with 10 bases in between. Variable domain in full (rest from reference TRBV19 and TRBJ2-3): GGIITQTPKFLIGQEGQKLTLKCQQNFNHDTMYWYRQDSGKGLRLIYYSITENDLQKGDLSEGYDASREKKSSFSLTVTSAQKNEMAVFLCASSPGGSAETLYFGSGTRLTVL.

This clone is judged large. Any gene name here is a mouse gene name. The read stops 1 residue short of the end of the CDR3; the missing end is completed from the germline J gene. This sequence joins TRBV23 and TRBJ1-4; the D call in the table, TRBD1, was not verified against the DNA. CDR3 length equals 14 residues. The germline CDR1 and CDR2 sequences are KGHTA and FQNQQP. The CDR3 bases that were read are TGCTCCAGCAGTTTTGGGACAACCAACGAAAGATTATTT. It is translated as CSSSFGTTNERLF. The complete CDR3 protein is CSSSFGTTNERLFF.

This clone was picked up a small number of times. Gene and germline names: mouse. The CDR3 is cut off 1 residue early in the read; its end comes from the germline J gene. The chain couples TRBV13-2 to TRBJ2-3; no firm D call. Trimming pared 1 base from V and 0 bases from J, leaving 6 bases between. CDR3 size: 14 residues. CDR1 NNHNN and CDR2 SYGAGS come from the germline V gene (reference sequence). CDR3 bases read: TGTGCCAGCGGTGATCGGGGTAGTGCAGAAACGCTGTAT. Encoded protein: CASGDRGSAETLY. The complete CDR3 reads CASGDRGSAETLYF.

About this clone: Germline and genes here are mouse. The CDR3 sequence: CASSRQGSSYEQYF. CDR3 bases read: TGTGCCAGCAGTCGACAGGGCTCCTCCTATGAACAGTAC. This chain uses TRBV3 with TRBJ2-7; TRBD1 aligns across 7 bases. The CDR3 extends 1 residue past the end of the read, so its final part is completed from the germline J gene. The CDR3 is 14 amino acids. V was pared by 6 bases and J by 0 bases, with 5 bases of the junction left unmatched. In germline, CDR1 is SNHLY, CDR2 FYNGKV (reference sequence).

With respect to this clone: Gene names are mouse gene names. The CDR3 protein is CASSLSTGGNYAEQFF. CDR3 bases read: TGTGCTAGCAGTTTATCAACAGGGGGGAACTATGCTGAGCAGTTC. The V gene is TRBV29, the J gene TRBJ2-1; 8 bases agree with TRBD1. The read ends 1 residue before the CDR3 terminus; that terminus is restored from the germline J gene. The V gene end was trimmed by 0 bases and the J gene end by 1 base; junction bases not matched to a gene: 2. From germline, CDR1 is MSHET and CDR2 SYDVDS. The length of the CDR3 is 16 residues.

By its share, this clone is medium-sized. Gene names are mouse gene names. The read terminates 1 residue ahead of where the CDR3 ends, so the germline J gene completes it. The chain carries TRBV3 and TRBJ2-7; a weak D match, TRBD1 (6 bases). Trimming took 5 bases from V and 0 from J, leaving 14 bases between them. Germline V gene sequence: CDR1 SNHLY, CDR2 FYNGKV (reference sequence). This CDR3 region has 15 residues. CDR3 bases read: TGTGCCAGCAGCCCCCGGACAGTAAGCTCCTATGAACAGTAC. Translating gives CASSPRTVSSYEQY. The whole CDR3 region reads CASSPRTVSSYEQYF.

By share, this clone ranks as medium-sized. Mouse names are used for the genes. Sequencing ends 1 residue short of the CDR3 end; the germline J gene provides the rest. The rearrangement joins TRBV1 to TRBJ1-5, with D hard to call. Germline V gene lookup returns CDR1 NSQYPW and CDR2 LRSPGD (reference sequence). Trimming pared 2 bases from V and 0 bases from J, leaving 8 bases between. The CDR3 extends over 15 amino acids. Partial CDR3 DNA: TGCACCTGCAGTGCAAGGCAGTATAACAACCAGGCTCCGCTT. As protein: CTCSARQYNNQAPL. The entire CDR3 is CTCSARQYNNQAPLF.

As regards this clone: Mouse gene names and germline throughout. The CDR3 extends 1 residue past the end of the read, so its final part is completed from the germline J gene. The chain links TRBV3 to TRBJ2-4; D unresolved. V lost 3 bases and J 2 bases, leaving 6 bases between the germline ends. CDR1 and CDR2 (germline): SNHLY, FYNGKV (reference sequence). The CDR3 is 13 residues long. Partial CDR3 DNA: TGTGCCAGCAGCTTGAGGGATCAAAACACCTTGTAC. It translates to CASSLRDQNTLY. The whole CDR3 region reads CASSLRDQNTLYF.

Note on this clone: Gene names are the mouse ones. CDR3: CASSPAGSQNTLYF. The sequenced CDR3 bases are TGTGCCAGCAGCCCAGCCGGTAGTCAAAACACCTTGTAC. The chain links TRBV3 to TRBJ2-4; no definite D call. The read comes to an end 1 residue before the CDR3 does, leaving the germline J gene to fill in the end. The germline V gene has CDR1 SNHLY and CDR2 FYNGKV (reference sequence). This CDR3 contains 14 residues. Trimming pared 5 bases from V and 0 bases from J, leaving 9 bases between.

This clone is termed medium-sized. Germline and genes: mouse. The read ends 1 residue early relative to the CDR3; the germline J gene fills the gap. The gene calls are TRBV15 and TRBJ2-7; the D gene is possibly TRBD2 (7 bases). V gave up 1 base and J gave up 4 bases, with 11 bases separating them. The CDR3 is 14 amino acids. Germline V gives CDR1 SGHND, CDR2 FRSKSL. The CDR3 here is CASSLEGGVYEQYF. CDR3 bases read: TGTGCCAGCAGTTTAGAGGGGGGGGTTTATGAACAGTAC.

Judged by abundance, this clone is large. Gene names follow the mouse nomenclature. CDR3 in amino acids: CASSIWDNSYEQYF. The covered CDR3 bases are TGTGCCAGCAGTATTTGGGACAACTCCTATGAACAGTAC. The V and J genes are TRBV19 and TRBJ2-7, with D possibly TRBD1 on 6 matching bases. The read comes to an end 1 residue before the CDR3 does, leaving the germline J gene to fill in the end. Trimming took off 2 bases at V and 0 bases at J, with 9 bases between the two ends. The CDR3 consists of 14 residues. Germline CDR1 reads FNHDT; CDR2 reads SITEND (reference sequence).

Concerning this clone itself: Mouse germline and gene names are used. The sequenced fragment ends 1 residue before the CDR3 boundary, so the rest is inferred from the germline J gene. The chain uses TRBV23 and TRBJ2-2; the D segment call TRBD1 is taken from the table without a DNA check. The length of the CDR3 is 16 residues. Germline CDR1 KGHTA, CDR2 FQNQQP. Partial CDR3 DNA: TGCTCCAGCAGTCCGGGACAGGGGGCGGGCACCGGGCAGCTCTAC. Translating it yields CSSSPGQGAGTGQLY. The whole CDR3 is CSSSPGQGAGTGQLYF. The variable domain in full, with the rest retrieved from reference TRBV23 and TRBJ2-2, is DAAVTQKPRYLIKMKGQEAEMKCIPEKGHTAVFWYQQKQSKELKFLIYFQNQQPLDQIDMVKERFSAVCPSSSLCSLGIRTCEAEDSALYLCSSSPGQGAGTGQLYFGEGSKLTVL.